This T cell receptor beta chain is from a study of T-cell memory formation after mild COVID-19. A single record per CDR3 protein comes from TCRdb applying MiXCR to the 5' RACE reads. The data hold 300,000 to 400,000 distinct CDR3 sequences, with around 15% observed a single time. J lost 7 bases, V lost 6 bases, and 14 bases had no gene match. Germline loops: CDR1 DFQATT, CDR2 SNEGSKA (reference sequence). The CDR3 covers 15 residues. This chain uses TRBV20-1 with TRBJ2-2; 7 positions agree with TRBD1. Sequenced material: PBMCs or a T cell subset sorted from them (not recorded which). The sequence derives from a man between 18 and 35 years old who had mild COVID-19 (a few samples of this study predate the infection). Cell type and time point are not known. The CDR3 region is CSAKGTARGSGELFF. CDR3 nucleotide sequence: TGCAGTGCCAAAGGGACAGCCCGAGGGAGCGGGGAGCTGTTTTTT.